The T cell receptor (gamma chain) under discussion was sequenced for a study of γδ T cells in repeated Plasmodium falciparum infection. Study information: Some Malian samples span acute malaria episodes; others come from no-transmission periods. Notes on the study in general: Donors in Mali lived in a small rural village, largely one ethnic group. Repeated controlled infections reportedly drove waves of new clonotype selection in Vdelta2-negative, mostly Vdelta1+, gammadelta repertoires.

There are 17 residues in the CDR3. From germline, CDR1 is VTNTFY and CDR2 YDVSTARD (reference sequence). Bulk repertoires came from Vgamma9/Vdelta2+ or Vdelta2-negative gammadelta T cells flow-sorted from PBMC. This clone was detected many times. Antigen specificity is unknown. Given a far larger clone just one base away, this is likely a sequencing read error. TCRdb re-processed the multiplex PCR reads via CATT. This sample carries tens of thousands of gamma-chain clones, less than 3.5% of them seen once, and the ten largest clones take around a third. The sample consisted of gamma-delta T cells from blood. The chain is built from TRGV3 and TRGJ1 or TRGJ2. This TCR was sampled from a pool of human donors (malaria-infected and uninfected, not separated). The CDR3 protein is CATWDRRQPVNYYRKLF. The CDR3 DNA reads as TGTGCCACCTGGGACAGGCGACAGCCCGTGAATTATTATAGGAAACTCTTT.